This T cell receptor (beta chain) stems from a study of neurological immune-mediated disorders. This clonotype was seen repeatedly, ten times or more. TCRdb redid the calling of the 5' RACE reads with MiXCR, one entry per CDR3 protein. The repertoire holds about 22,000 distinct CDR3 sequences, with roughly 17% as singletons. The CDR3 loop spans 17 amino acids. CDR1 and CDR2 (germline): SGHVS, FNYEAQ. Trimming removed 4 bases from V and 3 bases from J; junction bases left unmatched: 7. V is TRBV7-6 and J is TRBJ2-2, with 11 bases fitting TRBD2. Sequenced: CD8+ T cells from blood. The clonotype was recovered from a woman between 18 and 30 years old with multiple sclerosis. CDR3 amino acids: CASSSPTSGSYTGELFF. The CDR3 DNA sequence: TGTGCCAGCAGCTCGCCTACTAGCGGGAGTTACACCGGGGAGCTGTTTTTT.